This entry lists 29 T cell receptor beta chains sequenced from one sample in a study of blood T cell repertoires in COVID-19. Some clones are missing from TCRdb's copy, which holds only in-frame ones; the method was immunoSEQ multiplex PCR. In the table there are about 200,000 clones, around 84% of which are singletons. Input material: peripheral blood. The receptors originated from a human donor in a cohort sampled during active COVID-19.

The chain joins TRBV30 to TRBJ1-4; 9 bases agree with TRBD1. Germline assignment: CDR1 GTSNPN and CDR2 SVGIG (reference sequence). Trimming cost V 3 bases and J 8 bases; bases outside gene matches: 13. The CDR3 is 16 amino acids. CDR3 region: CAWRQPPGTGKEKLFF. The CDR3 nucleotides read TGTGCCTGGAGGCAGCCCCCCGGGACAGGGAAAGAAAAACTGTTTTTT.

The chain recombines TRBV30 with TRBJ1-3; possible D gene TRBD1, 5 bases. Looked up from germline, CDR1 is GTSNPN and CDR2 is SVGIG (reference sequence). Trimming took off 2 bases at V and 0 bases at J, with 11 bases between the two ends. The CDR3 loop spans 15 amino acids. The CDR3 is CAWSPTGRSGNTIYF. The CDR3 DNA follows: TGTGCCTGGAGTCCTACAGGTCGCTCTGGAAACACCATATATTTT.

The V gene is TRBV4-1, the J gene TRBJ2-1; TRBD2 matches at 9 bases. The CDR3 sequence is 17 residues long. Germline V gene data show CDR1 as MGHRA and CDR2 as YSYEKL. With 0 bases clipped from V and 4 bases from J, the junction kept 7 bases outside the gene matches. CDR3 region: CASSQDWSTSGYNEQFF. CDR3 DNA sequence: TGCGCCAGCAGCCAAGATTGGTCGACTAGCGGATACAATGAGCAGTTCTTC.

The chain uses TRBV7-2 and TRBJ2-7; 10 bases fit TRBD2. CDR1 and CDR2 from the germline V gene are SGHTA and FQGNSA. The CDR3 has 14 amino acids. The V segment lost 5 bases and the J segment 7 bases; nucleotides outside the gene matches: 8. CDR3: CASSKTSGTGEQYF. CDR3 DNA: TGTGCCAGCAGCAAAACTAGCGGGACGGGTGAGCAGTACTTC.

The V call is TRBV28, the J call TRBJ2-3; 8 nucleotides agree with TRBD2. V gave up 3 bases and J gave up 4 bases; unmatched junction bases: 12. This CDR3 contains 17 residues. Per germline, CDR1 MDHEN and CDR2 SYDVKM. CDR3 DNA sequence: TGTGCCAGCAGTTTTATCGATGGCGGGAGGAACGCAGATACGCAGTATTTT. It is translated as CASSFIDGGRNADTQYF.

CDR3 sequence reads: CASSFPPSGRTYNEQFF. CDR3 DNA: TGTGCCAGCAGTTTCCCGCCTAGCGGGAGGACCTACAATGAGCAGTTCTTC. The gene calls are TRBV27 and TRBJ2-1; 11 nucleotides agree with TRBD2. V lost 3 bases and J lost 2; bases outside the gene matches: 6. CDR3 size: 17 residues. Germline loops: CDR1 MNHEY, CDR2 SMNVEV (reference sequence).

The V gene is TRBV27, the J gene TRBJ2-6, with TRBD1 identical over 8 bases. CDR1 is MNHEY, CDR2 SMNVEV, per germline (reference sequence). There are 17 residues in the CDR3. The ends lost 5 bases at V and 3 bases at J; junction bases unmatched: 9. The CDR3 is CASSRTGWPGGANVLTF. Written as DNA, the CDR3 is TGTGCCAGCAGTCGGACAGGGTGGCCGGGTGGGGCCAACGTCCTGACTTTC.

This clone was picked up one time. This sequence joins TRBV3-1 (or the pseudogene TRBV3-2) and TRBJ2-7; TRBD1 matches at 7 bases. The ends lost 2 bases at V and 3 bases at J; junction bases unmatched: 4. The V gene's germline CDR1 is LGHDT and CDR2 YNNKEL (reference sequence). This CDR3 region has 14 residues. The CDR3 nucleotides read TGTGCCAGCAGCCAAACAGGGGCCGGCTACGAGCAGTACTTC. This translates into CASSQTGAGYEQYF.

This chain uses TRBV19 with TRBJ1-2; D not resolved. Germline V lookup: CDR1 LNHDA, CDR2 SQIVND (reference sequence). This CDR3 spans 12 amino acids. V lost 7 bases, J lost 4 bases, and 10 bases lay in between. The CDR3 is CASMRIGYGYTF. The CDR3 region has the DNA TGTGCCAGTATGCGGATCGGCTATGGCTACACCTTC.

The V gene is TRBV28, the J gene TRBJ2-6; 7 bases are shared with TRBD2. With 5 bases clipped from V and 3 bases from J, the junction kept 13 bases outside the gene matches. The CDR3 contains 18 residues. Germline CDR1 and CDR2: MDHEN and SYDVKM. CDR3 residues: CASSQTGLGIFGANVLTF. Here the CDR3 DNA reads TGTGCCAGCAGTCAGACTGGACTAGGGATCTTTGGGGCCAACGTCCTGACTTTC. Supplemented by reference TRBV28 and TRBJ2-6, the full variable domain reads DVKVTQSSRYLVKRTGEKVFLECVQDMDHENMFWYRQDPGLGLRLIYFSYDVKMKEKGDIPEGYSVSREKKERFSLILESASTNQTSMYLCASSQTGLGIFGANVLTFGAGSRLTVL.

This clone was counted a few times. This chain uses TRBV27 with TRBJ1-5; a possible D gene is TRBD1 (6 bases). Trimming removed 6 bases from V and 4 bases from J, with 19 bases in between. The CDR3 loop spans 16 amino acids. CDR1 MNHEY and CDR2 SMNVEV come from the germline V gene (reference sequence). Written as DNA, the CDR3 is TGTGCCAGCAGCCCCTATCCGGGTAGGGGGAATCAGCCCCAGCATTTT. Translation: CASSPYPGRGNQPQHF.

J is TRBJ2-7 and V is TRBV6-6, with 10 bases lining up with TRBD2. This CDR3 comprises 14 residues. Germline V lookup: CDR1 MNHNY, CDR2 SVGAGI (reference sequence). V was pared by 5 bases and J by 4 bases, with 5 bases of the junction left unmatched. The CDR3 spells CASSGLAVPYEQYF. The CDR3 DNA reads TGTGCCAGCAGTGGACTAGCGGTACCGTACGAGCAGTACTTC.

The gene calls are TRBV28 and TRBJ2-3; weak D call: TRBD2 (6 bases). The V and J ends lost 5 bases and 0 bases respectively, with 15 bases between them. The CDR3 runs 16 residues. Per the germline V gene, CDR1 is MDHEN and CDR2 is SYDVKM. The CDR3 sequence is CASSVLAAASTDTQYF. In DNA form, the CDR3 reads TGTGCCAGCAGTGTGTTAGCGGCCGCTAGCACAGATACGCAGTATTTT.

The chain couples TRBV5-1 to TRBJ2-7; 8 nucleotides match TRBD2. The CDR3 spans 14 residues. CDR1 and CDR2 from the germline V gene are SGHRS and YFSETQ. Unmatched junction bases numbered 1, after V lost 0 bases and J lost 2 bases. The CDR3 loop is CASSLVAGTYEQYF. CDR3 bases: TGCGCCAGCAGCTTGGTAGCGGGGACCTACGAGCAGTACTTC.

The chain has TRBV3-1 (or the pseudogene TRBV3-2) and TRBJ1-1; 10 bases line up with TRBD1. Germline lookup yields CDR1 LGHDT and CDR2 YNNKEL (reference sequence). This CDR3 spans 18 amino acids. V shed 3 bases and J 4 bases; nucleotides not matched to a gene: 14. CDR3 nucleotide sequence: TGTGCCAGCAGCCAGGCGCGCCGGACAGGGGGGGCGGGCACTGAAGCTTTCTTT. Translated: CASSQARRTGGAGTEAFF.

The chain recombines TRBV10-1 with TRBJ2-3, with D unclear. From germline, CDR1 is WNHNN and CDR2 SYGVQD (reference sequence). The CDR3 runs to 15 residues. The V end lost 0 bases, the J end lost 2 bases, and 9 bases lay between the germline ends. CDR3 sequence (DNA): TGCGCCAGCAGTGAGTCGGCCCTTTCCACAGATACGCAGTATTTT. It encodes CASSESALSTDTQYF.

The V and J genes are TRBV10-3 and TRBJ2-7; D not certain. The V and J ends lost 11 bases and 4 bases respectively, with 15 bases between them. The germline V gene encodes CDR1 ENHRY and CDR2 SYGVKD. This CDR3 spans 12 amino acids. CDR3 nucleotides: TGTGCCGTTGGGCGTCGTTCTTACGAGCAGTACTTC. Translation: CAVGRRSYEQYF.

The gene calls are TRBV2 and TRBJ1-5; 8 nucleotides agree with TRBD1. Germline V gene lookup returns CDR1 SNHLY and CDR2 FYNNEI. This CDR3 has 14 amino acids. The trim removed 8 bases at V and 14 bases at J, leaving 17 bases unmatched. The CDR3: CASGLGTGQISEHF. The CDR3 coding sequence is TGTGCCAGCGGATTAGGGACAGGCCAAATCTCGGAGCATTTT.

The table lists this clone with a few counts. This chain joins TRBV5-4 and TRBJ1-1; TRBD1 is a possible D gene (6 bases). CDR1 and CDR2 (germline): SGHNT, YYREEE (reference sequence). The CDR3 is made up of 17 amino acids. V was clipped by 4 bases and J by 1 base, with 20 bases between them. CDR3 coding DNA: TGTGCCAGCAGCCCGGGGGGCAGTGGAACGAGGAACACTGAAGCTTTCTTT. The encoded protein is CASSPGGSGTRNTEAFF.

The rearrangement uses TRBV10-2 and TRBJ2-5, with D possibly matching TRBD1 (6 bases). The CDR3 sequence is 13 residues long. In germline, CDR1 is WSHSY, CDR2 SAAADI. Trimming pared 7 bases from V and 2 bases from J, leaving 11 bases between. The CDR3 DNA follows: TGCGCCAGCACCCGGGACACTCAAGAGACCCAGTACTTC. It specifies CASTRDTQETQYF.

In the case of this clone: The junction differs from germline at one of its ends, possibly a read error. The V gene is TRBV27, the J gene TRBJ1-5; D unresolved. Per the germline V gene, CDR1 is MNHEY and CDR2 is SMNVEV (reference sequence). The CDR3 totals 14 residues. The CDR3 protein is CASSSRSSHQPQHF. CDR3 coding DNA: TGTGCCAGCAGTTCTAGGTCTAGCCATCAGCCCCAGCATTTT.

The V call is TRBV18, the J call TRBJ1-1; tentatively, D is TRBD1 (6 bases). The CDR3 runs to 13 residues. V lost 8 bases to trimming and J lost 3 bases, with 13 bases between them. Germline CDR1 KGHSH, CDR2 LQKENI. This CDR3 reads CASQDSLYTEAFF. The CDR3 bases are TGTGCCAGCCAGGACAGTCTATACACTGAAGCTTTCTTT.

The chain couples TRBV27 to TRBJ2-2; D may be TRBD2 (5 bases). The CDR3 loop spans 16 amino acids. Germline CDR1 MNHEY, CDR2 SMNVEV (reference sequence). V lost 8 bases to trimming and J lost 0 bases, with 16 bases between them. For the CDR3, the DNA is TGTGCCAGCCGACAACCCGGACTCGCGAACACCGGGGAGCTGTTTTTT. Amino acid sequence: CASRQPGLANTGELFF.

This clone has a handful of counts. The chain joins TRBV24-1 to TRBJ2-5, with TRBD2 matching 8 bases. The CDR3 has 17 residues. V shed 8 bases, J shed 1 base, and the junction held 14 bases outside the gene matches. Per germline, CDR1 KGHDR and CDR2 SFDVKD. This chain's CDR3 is CATNMRVAGFLQETQYF. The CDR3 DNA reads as TGTGCCACCAACATGAGGGTAGCGGGGTTCCTCCAAGAGACCCAGTACTTC.

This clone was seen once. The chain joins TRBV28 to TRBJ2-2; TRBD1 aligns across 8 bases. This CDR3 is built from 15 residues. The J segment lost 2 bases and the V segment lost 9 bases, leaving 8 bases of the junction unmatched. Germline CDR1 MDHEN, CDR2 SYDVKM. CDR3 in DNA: TGTGCCAGTACCATGTCAGGGGGCAACACCGGGGAGCTGTTTTTT. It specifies CASTMSGGNTGELFF. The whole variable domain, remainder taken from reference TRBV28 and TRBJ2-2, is DVKVTQSSRYLVKRTGEKVFLECVQDMDHENMFWYRQDPGLGLRLIYFSYDVKMKEKGDIPEGYSVSREKKERFSLILESASTNQTSMYLCASTMSGGNTGELFFGEGSRLTVL.

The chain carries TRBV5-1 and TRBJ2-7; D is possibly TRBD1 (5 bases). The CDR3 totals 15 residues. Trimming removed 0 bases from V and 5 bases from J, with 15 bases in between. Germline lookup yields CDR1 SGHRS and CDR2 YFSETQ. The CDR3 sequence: CASSLVIRGDDEQYF. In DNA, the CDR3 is TGCGCCAGCAGCTTGGTCATTAGGGGTGATGACGAGCAGTACTTC.

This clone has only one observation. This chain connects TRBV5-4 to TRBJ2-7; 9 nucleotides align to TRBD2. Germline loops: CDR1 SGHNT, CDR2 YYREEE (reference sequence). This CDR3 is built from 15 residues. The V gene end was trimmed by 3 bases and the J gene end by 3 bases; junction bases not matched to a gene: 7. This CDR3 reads CASSYSGSIGYEQYF. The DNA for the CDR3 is TGTGCCAGCAGCTATAGCGGGAGTATAGGCTACGAGCAGTACTTC.

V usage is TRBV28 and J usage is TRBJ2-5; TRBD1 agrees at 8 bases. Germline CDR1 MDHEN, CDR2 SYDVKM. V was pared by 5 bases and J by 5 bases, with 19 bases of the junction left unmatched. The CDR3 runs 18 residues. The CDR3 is CASSLQVWGRGRVETQYF. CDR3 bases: TGTGCCAGCAGTCTTCAAGTTTGGGGCAGGGGGCGCGTTGAGACCCAGTACTTC. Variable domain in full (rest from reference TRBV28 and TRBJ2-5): DVKVTQSSRYLVKRTGEKVFLECVQDMDHENMFWYRQDPGLGLRLIYFSYDVKMKEKGDIPEGYSVSREKKERFSLILESASTNQTSMYLCASSLQVWGRGRVETQYFGPGTRLLVL.

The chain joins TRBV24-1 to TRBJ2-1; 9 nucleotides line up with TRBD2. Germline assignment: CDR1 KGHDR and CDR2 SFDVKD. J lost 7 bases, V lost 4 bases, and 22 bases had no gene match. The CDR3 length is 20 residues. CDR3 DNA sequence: TGTGCCACCAGTGACACAGGGGAGGGTAAGCGCGGGAGGGCCTTTAATGAGCAGTTCTTC. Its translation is CATSDTGEGKRGRAFNEQFF.